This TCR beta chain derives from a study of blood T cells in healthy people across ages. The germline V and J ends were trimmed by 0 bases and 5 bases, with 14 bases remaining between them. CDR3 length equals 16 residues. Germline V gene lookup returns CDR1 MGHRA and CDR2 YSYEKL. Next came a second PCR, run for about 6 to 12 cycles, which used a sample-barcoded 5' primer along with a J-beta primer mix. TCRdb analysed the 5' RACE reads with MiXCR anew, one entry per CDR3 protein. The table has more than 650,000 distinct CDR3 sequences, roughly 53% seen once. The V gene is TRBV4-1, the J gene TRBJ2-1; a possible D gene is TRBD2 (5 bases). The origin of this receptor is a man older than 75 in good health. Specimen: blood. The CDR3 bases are TGCGCCAGCAGCCAAGACCCCTCGGGATCCGACAATGAGCAGTTCTTC. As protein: CASSQDPSGSDNEQFF.